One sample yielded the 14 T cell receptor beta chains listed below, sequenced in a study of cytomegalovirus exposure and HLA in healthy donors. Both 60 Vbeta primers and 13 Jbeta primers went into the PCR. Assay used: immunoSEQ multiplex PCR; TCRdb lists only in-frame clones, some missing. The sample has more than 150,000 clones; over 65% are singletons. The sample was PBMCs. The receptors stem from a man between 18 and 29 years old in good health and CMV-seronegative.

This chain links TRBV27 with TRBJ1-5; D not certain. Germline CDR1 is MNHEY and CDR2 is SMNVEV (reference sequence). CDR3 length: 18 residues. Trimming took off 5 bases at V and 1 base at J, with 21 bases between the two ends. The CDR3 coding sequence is TGTGCCAGCAGTCCCTCTGACCCCCGGAGGGTGAGCAATCAGCCCCAGCATTTT. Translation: CASSPSDPRRVSNQPQHF.

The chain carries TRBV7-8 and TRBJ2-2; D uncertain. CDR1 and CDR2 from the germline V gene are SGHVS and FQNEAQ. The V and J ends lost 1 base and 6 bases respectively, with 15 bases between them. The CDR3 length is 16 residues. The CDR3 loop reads CASSLESYPLPGELFF. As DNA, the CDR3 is TGTGCCAGCAGCTTAGAGTCCTACCCCCTCCCCGGGGAGCTGTTTTTT. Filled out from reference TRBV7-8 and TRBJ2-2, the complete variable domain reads GAGVSQSPRYKVAKRGQDVALRCDPISGHVSLFWYQQALGQGPEFLTYFQNEAQLDKSGLPSDRFFAERPEGSVSTLKIQRTQQEDSAVYLCASSLESYPLPGELFFGEGSRLTVL.

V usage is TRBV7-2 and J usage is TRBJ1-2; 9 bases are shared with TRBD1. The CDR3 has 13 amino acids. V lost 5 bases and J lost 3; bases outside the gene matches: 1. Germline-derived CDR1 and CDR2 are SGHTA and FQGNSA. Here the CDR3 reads CASSRDRDYGYTF. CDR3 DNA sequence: TGTGCCAGCAGCAGGGACAGGGACTATGGCTACACCTTC.

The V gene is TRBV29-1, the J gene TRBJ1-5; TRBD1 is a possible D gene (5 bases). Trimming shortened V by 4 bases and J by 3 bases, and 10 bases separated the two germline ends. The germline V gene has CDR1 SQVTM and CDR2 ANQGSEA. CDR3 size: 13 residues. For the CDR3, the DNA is TGCAGCGTTGGGGTCAGGGTCAATCAGCCCCAGCATTTT. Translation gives CSVGVRVNQPQHF.

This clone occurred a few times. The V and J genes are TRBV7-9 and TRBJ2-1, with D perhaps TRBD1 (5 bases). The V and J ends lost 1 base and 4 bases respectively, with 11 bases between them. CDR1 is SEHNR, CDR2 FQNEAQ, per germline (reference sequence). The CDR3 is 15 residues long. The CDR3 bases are TGTGCCAGCAGCTTAGTACAGGTCACATACAATGAGCAGTTCTTC. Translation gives CASSLVQVTYNEQFF.

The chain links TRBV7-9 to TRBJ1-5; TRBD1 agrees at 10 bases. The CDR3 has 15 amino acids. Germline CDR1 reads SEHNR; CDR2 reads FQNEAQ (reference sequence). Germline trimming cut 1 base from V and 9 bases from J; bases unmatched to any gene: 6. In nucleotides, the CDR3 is TGTGCCAGCAGCTTAGGGCAGGGACAGGGGCCGCCCCAGCATTTT. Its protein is CASSLGQGQGPPQHF.

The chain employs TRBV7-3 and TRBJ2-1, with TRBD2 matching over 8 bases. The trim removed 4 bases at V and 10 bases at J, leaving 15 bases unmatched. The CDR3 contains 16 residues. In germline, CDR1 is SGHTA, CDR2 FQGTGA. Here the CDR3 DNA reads TGTGCCAGCAGCTCCCGGACTAGCTCCTTAGATAGCGAGCAGTTCTTC. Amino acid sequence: CASSSRTSSLDSEQFF.

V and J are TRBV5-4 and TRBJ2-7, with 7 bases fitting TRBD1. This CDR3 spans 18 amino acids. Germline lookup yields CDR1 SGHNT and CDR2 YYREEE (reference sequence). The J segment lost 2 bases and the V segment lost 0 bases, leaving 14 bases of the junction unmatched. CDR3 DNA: TGTGCCAGCAGCTTGGGTTCAACCGGGACAGCTATCCCCTACGAGCAGTACTTC. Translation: CASSLGSTGTAIPYEQYF.

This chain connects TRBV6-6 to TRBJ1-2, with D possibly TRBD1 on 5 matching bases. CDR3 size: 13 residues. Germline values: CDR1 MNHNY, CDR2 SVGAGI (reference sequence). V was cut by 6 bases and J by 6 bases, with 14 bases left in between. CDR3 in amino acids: CASSFDGGNGYTF. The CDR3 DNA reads TGTGCCAGCAGCTTCGACGGGGGAAATGGCTACACCTTC.

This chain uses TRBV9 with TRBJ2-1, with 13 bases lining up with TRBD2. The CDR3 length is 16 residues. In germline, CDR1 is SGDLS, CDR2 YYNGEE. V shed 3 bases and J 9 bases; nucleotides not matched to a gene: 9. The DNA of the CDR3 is TGTGCCAGCAGCGCACCCCGGACTAGCGGGAGCACTGAGCAGTTCTTC. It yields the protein CASSAPRTSGSTEQFF. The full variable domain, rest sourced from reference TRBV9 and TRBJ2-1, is DSGVTQTPKHLITATGQRVTLRCSPRSGDLSVYWYQQSLDQGLQFLIQYYNGEERAKGNILERFSAQQFPDLHSELNLSSLELGDSALYFCASSAPRTSGSTEQFFGPGTRLTVL.

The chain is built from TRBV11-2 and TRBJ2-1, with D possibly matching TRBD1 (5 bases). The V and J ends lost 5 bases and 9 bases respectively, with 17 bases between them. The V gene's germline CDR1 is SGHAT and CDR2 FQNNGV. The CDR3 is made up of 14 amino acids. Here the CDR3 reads CASSPLALGVEQFF. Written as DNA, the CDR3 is TGTGCCAGCAGCCCCTTAGCCCTAGGGGTTGAGCAGTTCTTC.

The CDR3 reads CASSLGAGDQFF. CDR3 sequence (DNA): TGTGCCAGCAGCTTAGGAGCGGGAGACCAGTTCTTC. The chain combines TRBV7-6 with TRBJ2-1; 8 nucleotides line up with TRBD2. With V trimmed by 1 base and J by 13 bases, 3 bases remained unmatched. The CDR3 consists of 12 residues. Germline-derived CDR1 and CDR2 are SGHVS and FNYEAQ.

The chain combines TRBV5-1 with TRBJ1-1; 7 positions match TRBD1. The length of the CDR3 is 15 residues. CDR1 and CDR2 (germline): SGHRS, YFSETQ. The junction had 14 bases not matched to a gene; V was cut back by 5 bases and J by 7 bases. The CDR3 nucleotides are TGCGCCAGCAGACAAGTGAAACAGGGGCACGATGAAGCTTTCTTT. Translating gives CASRQVKQGHDEAFF.

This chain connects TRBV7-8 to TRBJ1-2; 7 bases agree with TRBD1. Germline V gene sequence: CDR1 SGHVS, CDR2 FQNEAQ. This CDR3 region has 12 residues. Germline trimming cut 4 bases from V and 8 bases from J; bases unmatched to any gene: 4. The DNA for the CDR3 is TGTGCCAGCAGCTCAGGGGGTATCGGCTACACCTTC. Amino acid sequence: CASSSGGIGYTF.